The clone carrying this TCR beta chain was seen ten or more times. This sample is drawn from a study of T-cell reconstitution after alpha-beta-depleted transplantation in children. During its preparation, the TCRbeta library received unique molecular identifiers. TCRdb re-derived calls from the PCR reads in MiXCR, one entry per CDR3 protein. The repertoire has about 640,000 distinct CDR3 sequences, 16% of them found once; the top ten carry about 1.1%. From germline, CDR1 is ENHRY and CDR2 SYGVKD. Trimming cost V 8 bases and J 7 bases, with 18 bases left between them. The CDR3 contains 15 residues. The starting material was PBMCs from the stem cell graft donor, obtained from the stem cell graft. The chain is built from TRBV10-3 and TRBJ1-6, with no clear D. The TCR comes from a human donor who donated a stem cell graft to a child with acute myeloid leukemia. In DNA, the CDR3 is TGTGCCATCCGGAGTGGAGCGGTGGTAAATTCACCCCTCCACTTT. Translating gives CAIRSGAVVNSPLHF.